This is a list of T cell receptor beta chains from one sample in a study of blood T cell repertoires in COVID-19. The repertoire was sequenced with immunoSEQ multiplex PCR; TCRdb's copy has only in-frame clones and lacks some. The sample consists of about 330,000 clones, 92% of them appearing once. Specimen: PBMCs or T cells enriched from blood (not recorded which). These receptors all stem from a woman in her 30s who had recovered from COVID-19. CDR3s include the opening cysteine and the closing phenylalanine or tryptophan. Fields, in order: CDR3 protein, CDR3 DNA, D gene, clone size, J gene, V gene. A D gene is named only where the DNA matches it firmly. A clone size is listed for some rows: how often the clone was seen (once, few, many), or a class if it is expanded.

CASSFQPGSSTF | TGTGCCAGCAGCTTTCAACCGGGTTCGAGCACCTTC | . | . | TRBJ1-2 | TRBV7-9
CASGGTGGIYEQYF | TGTGCCAGCGGAGGGACAGGGGGAATTTACGAGCAGTACTTC | TRBD1 | few | TRBJ2-7 | TRBV6-5
CAWRLAGGPGEQFF | TGTGCCTGGAGACTAGCGGGGGGGCCTGGCGAGCAGTTCTTC | TRBD2 | . | TRBJ2-1 | TRBV30
CASSQEKTTPRSYTF | TGCGCCAGCAGCCAAGAAAAAACCACCCCGAGGAGCTACACCTTC | . | few | TRBJ1-2 | TRBV4-3
CASNSGQTNYGYTF | TGTGCCAGCAACTCGGGACAGACAAACTATGGCTACACCTTC | TRBD1 | . | TRBJ1-2 | TRBV28
CASSYGLSSYEQYF | TGTGCCAGCAGTTACGGGCTGAGCTCCTACGAGCAGTACTTC | . | . | TRBJ2-7 | TRBV6-5
CASSWGLAGGGSSYNEQFF | TGTGCCAGCAGTTGGGGACTAGCGGGAGGAGGCAGCTCCTACAATGAGCAGTTCTTC | TRBD2 | . | TRBJ2-1 | TRBV6-2/TRBV6-3
CASSSQLAGVSTYEQYF | TGTGCCAGCAGTTCTCAACTAGCGGGAGTGTCTACCTACGAGCAGTACTTC | TRBD2 | . | TRBJ2-7 | TRBV28
CASGGLAKNIQYF | TGTGCCAGCGGAGGATTAGCCAAAAACATTCAGTACTTC | . | few | TRBJ2-4 | TRBV12-3/TRBV12-4
CASSSGLTEAFF | TGTGCCAGCAGTAGCGGATTAACTGAAGCTTTCTTT | . | . | TRBJ1-1 | TRBV28
CASSLLASSYEQYF | TGTGCCAGCAGCTTACTAGCAAGCTCCTACGAGCAGTACTTC | . | once | TRBJ2-7 | TRBV7-3
CASGEQTYEQYF | TGTGCCAGCGGTGAACAGACATACGAGCAGTACTTC | . | once | TRBJ2-7 | TRBV25-1
CASSRTGGSSNEQFF | TGCGCCAGCAGCCGAACAGGGGGGAGCTCGAATGAGCAGTTCTTC | TRBD1 | . | TRBJ2-1 | TRBV4-3
CASSAGLHYEQYF | TGTGCCAGCAGTGCCGGACTCCACTACGAGCAGTACTTC | . | . | TRBJ2-7 | TRBV28
CASSLTPTGLNTEAFF | TGCGCCAGCAGCTTGACCCCTACAGGGCTTAACACTGAAGCTTTCTTT | . | . | TRBJ1-1 | TRBV5-1
CASTPDSNAGNTIYF | TGTGCCAGCACCCCCGACTCTAATGCTGGAAACACCATATATTTT | . | . | TRBJ1-3 | TRBV6-5
CASSPSFHEQYF | TGTGCCAGCAGCCCCTCCTTCCACGAGCAGTACTTC | . | . | TRBJ2-7 | TRBV7-8
CASRPPAGGKSPLHF | TGTGCCAGCCGACCCCCGGCAGGGGGTAAATCACCCCTCCACTTT | TRBD1 | . | TRBJ1-6 | TRBV18
CASSMGGNEQYF | TGTGCCAGTAGTATGGGCGGGAACGAGCAGTACTTC | . | few | TRBJ2-7 | TRBV19
CASSWELSEAFF | TGTGCCAGCAGTTGGGAGTTGAGTGAAGCTTTCTTT | . | few | TRBJ1-1 | TRBV28
CASSPLAGQGPYNEQFF | TGTGCCAGCAGCCCCCTCGCAGGACAGGGGCCCTACAATGAGCAGTTCTTC | TRBD1 | . | TRBJ2-1 | TRBV27